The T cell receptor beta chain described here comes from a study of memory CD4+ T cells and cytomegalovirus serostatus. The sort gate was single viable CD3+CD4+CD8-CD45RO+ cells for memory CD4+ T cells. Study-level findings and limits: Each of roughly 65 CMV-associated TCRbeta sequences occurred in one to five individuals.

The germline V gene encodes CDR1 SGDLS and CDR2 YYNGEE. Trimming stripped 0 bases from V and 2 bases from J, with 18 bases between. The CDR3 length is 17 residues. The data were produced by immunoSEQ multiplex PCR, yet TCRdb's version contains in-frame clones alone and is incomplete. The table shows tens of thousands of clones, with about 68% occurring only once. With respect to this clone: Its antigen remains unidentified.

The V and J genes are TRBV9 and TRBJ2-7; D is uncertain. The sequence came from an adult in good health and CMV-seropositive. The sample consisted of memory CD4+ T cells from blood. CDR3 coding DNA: TGTGCCAGCAGCGTAGGAGTAGCCGCTACTTACACCTACGAGCAGTACTTC. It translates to CASSVGVAATYTYEQYF.